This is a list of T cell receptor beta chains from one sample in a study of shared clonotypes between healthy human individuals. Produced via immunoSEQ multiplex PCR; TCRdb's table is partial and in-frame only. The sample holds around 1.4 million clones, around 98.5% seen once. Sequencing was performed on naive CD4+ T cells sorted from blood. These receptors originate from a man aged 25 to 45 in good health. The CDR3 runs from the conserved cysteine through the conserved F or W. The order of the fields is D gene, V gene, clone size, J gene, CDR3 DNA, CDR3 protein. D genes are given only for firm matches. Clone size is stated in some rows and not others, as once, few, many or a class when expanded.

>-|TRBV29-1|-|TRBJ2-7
TGCAGCGTTGGGGGGGGCGCTTCCTACGAGCAGTACTTC
CSVGGGASYEQYF
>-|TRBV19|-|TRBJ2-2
TGTGCCAGTAGTATCAAGGGGACCGGGGAGCTGTTTTTT
CASSIKGTGELFF
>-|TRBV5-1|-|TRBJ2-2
TGCGCCAGCAGCTTGGCATCCACCGGGGAGCTGTTTTTT
CASSLASTGELFF
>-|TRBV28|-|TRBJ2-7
TGTGCCAGCAGAGATTTGTCGGCCTCGGGGCAGTACTTC
CASRDLSASGQYF
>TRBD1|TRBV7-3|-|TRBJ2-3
TGTGCCAGCAGCTTACGGACAGGGGGCACAGATACGCAGTATTTT
CASSLRTGGTDTQYF
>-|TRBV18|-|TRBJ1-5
TGTGCCAGCTCAGAGGTAACCGGCAATCAGCCCCAGCATTTT
CASSEVTGNQPQHF
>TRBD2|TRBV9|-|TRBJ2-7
TGTGCCAGCAGCATTAGCGGGACCAGCTACGAGCAGTACTTC
CASSISGTSYEQYF
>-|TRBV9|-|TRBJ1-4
TGTGCCAGCAGCGTAGACGGGAGGCTCAGTGAAAAACTGTTTTTT
CASSVDGRLSEKLFF
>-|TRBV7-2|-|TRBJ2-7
TGTGCCAGCAGCTTAGTCAGGAATGAGCAGTACTTC
CASSLVRNEQYF
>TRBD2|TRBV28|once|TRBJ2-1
TGTGCCAGCAGTTTTGTGCTAGCGGGGAGATACAATGAGCAGTTCTTC
CASSFVLAGRYNEQFF
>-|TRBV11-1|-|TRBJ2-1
TGTGCCAGCAGCTCCCACACCCATGAGGCAGTGGGGTACAATGAGCAGTTCTTC
CASSSHTHEAVGYNEQFF
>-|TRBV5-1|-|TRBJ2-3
TGCGCCAGCAGCTCAGGACTGCCGGGGACAGATACGCAGTATTTT
CASSSGLPGTDTQYF
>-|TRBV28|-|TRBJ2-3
TGTGCCAGCAGTTTGGGCCCCACAGATACGCAGTATTTT
CASSLGPTDTQYF
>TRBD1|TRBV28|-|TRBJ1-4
TGTGCCAGCAGTTTAAGTGTTCACAGGGGGGGTGAAAAACTGTTTTTT
CASSLSVHRGGEKLFF
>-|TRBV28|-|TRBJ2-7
TGTGCCAGTTCTGTGGGACTCAACGAGCAGTACTTC
CASSVGLNEQYF
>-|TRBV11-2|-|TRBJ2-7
TGTGCCAGCACCCGTTGGAGGGACTACGAGCAGTACTTC
CASTRWRDYEQYF
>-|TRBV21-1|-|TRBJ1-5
TGTGCCAGCAGCAAAGTTGGGAGGAGCAATCAGCCCCAGCATTTT
CASSKVGRSNQPQHF
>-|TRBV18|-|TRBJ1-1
TGTGCCAGCTCACCATTCGCAGGGAGTCCCACTGAAGCTTTCTTT
CASSPFAGSPTEAFF
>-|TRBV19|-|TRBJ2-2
TGTGCCAGTAGAGGGACCTGGGGGGCCGGGGAGCTGTTTTTT
CASRGTWGAGELFF
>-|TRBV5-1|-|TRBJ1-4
TGCGCCAGCAGCCAGGACAGTCTTAATGAAAAACTGTTTTTT
CASSQDSLNEKLFF